The 23 T cell receptor beta chains given below trace back to one sample, sequenced in a study of cytomegalovirus exposure and HLA in healthy donors. Profiling relied on immunoSEQ multiplex PCR, and the TCRdb table lists in-frame clones only, not all of them. Of about 49,000 clones in the sample, about 90% are singletons; the top ten hold over 1.1%. Sequences were obtained from PBMCs. The receptors were sampled from a man younger than 35 in good health and CMV-seronegative.

This clone was recorded once. The chain combines TRBV5-1 with TRBJ2-1; D possibly corresponds to TRBD1 (9 bases). V lost 6 bases to trimming and J lost 7 bases, with 26 bases between them. CDR1 and CDR2 from the germline V gene are SGHRS and YFSETQ. The CDR3 length is 17 residues. CDR3 DNA: TGCGCCAGCACGGGACAGGGTTTGAGCGGGAGAGTAAATGAGCAGTTCTTC. Its protein is CASTGQGLSGRVNEQFF.

The J gene is TRBJ1-1, the V gene TRBV29-1; D unresolved. V was clipped by 4 bases and J by 1 base, with 16 bases between them. This CDR3 is 15 amino acids long. CDR1 is SQVTM and CDR2 is ANQGSEA in the germline V gene. CDR3 residues: CSVGARWEGNTEAFF. The CDR3 nucleotides read TGCAGCGTTGGGGCCCGGTGGGAGGGGAACACTGAAGCTTTCTTT.

This clone was recorded only once. The chain is built from TRBV4-1 and TRBJ2-7; possible D gene TRBD1, 5 bases. Germline loops: CDR1 MGHRA, CDR2 YSYEKL. Deletions cut 0 bases from V and 4 bases from J, with 13 bases between. This CDR3 comprises 15 residues. In DNA, the CDR3 is TGCGCCAGCAGCCAAGATCTCGTAGGGGATTACGAGCAGTACTTC. Translation: CASSQDLVGDYEQYF.

The rearrangement links TRBV28 to TRBJ2-5; weak D call: TRBD2 (6 bases). The CDR3 length is 16 residues. The germline V and J ends were trimmed by 2 bases and 6 bases, with 19 bases remaining between them. Germline V gives CDR1 MDHEN, CDR2 SYDVKM. CDR3 sequence reads: CASSLLTGVRWQTQYF. In nucleotides, the CDR3 is TGTGCCAGCAGTTTACTGACGGGGGTAAGGTGGCAGACCCAGTACTTC.

CDR3 sequence reads: CASSIRLRLRSNQPQHF. The DNA for the CDR3 is TGTGCCAGTAGTATTAGACTGAGGCTCCGTAGCAATCAGCCCCAGCATTTT. The chain has TRBV19 and TRBJ1-5; no firm D call. The CDR3 loop spans 17 amino acids. From germline, CDR1 is LNHDA and CDR2 SQIVND (reference sequence). Trimming pared 3 bases from V and 0 bases from J, leaving 15 bases between.

The chain has TRBV21-1 and TRBJ2-5; the D call of TRBD1 is as the table states it, not checked on the DNA. TRBV21-1 is noted as a pseudogene. This CDR3 spans 14 amino acids. CDR3 bases: TGTGCCAGCATCTACAAGGGGCTGGGAGAGACCCAGTACTTC. Amino acids: CASIYKGLGETQYF.

The chain has TRBV9 and TRBJ2-2; 8 bases line up with TRBD2. Germline V gene lookup returns CDR1 SGDLS and CDR2 YYNGEE. The trim removed 0 bases at V and 3 bases at J, leaving 4 bases unmatched. CDR3 length: 16 residues. The CDR3, as DNA: TGTGCCAGCAGCGTAGGTCCGGGAGGGGACACCGGGGAGCTGTTTTTT. It yields the protein CASSVGPGGDTGELFF.

V gene TRBV25-1 combines with J gene TRBJ2-6; maybe TRBD1 (6 bases). Germline CDR1 and CDR2: MGHDK and SYGVNS. The ends were cut back, 6 bases at V and 10 bases at J, with 19 bases in the middle. There are 15 residues in the CDR3. The CDR3 coding sequence is TGTGCCAGCAGCGCTACGATATACAGGGAGAACGTCCTGACTTTC. As protein: CASSATIYRENVLTF.

The chain uses TRBV29-1 and TRBJ2-1, with a tentative D call TRBD2 (7 bases). Germline CDR1 and CDR2: SQVTM and ANQGSEA. This CDR3 comprises 13 residues. The V end lost 7 bases, the J end lost 8 bases, and 18 bases lay between the germline ends. The CDR3 is CSGGGGSSHEQFF. CDR3 sequence (DNA): TGCAGCGGGGGGGGCGGGAGTTCGCATGAGCAGTTCTTC.

The V gene is TRBV19, the J gene TRBJ1-1; no clear D. The CDR3 contains 13 residues. V gave up 2 bases and J gave up 6 bases, with 10 bases separating them. Germline V CDR1 and CDR2: LNHDA, SQIVND (reference sequence). CDR3: CASSIQGRAEAFF. DNA of the CDR3: TGTGCCAGTAGTATACAAGGGAGGGCTGAAGCTTTCTTT. Full variable domain (rest looked up from reference TRBV19 and TRBJ1-1): DGGITQSPKYLFRKEGQNVTLSCEQNLNHDAMYWYRQDPGQGLRLIYYSQIVNDFQKGDIAEGYSVSREKKESFPLTVTSAQKNPTAFYLCASSIQGRAEAFFGQGTRLTVV.

J is TRBJ1-3 and V is TRBV4-2; D uncertain. Germline lookup yields CDR1 LGHNA and CDR2 YNFKEQ. The V end was cut by 3 bases, the J end by 4 bases, with 13 bases between. This CDR3 spans 15 amino acids. CDR3 DNA sequence: TGTGCCAGCAGCCAGGGAGAGGACGCGGGAAACACCATATATTTT. Protein product: CASSQGEDAGNTIYF.

The rearrangement joins TRBV7-2 to TRBJ2-2, with 8 nucleotides matching TRBD2. CDR1 is SGHTA and CDR2 is FQGNSA in the germline V gene. The CDR3 length is 17 residues. Unmatched junction bases numbered 9, after V lost 4 bases and J lost 2 bases. CDR3 sequence reads: CASSWPSGGLNTGELFF. DNA of the CDR3: TGTGCCAGCAGCTGGCCATCGGGAGGGTTAAACACCGGGGAGCTGTTTTTT.

The rearrangement joins TRBV9 to TRBJ1-2; D is possibly TRBD1 (5 bases). Germline values: CDR1 SGDLS, CDR2 YYNGEE. V shed 3 bases and J shed 8 bases, with 11 bases lying between them. The CDR3 has 12 residues. The DNA of the CDR3 is TGTGCCAGCAGCGCAGGGAAGTTCGGCTACACCTTC. It encodes CASSAGKFGYTF.

The chain employs TRBV28 and TRBJ2-1; 8 nucleotides line up with TRBD2. V shed 6 bases, J shed 15 bases, and the junction held 16 bases outside the gene matches. Germline V gene lookup returns CDR1 MDHEN and CDR2 SYDVKM. CDR3 size: 14 residues. CDR3 nucleotide sequence: TGTGCCAGCAGCCAAGGGCGGGAGGTGGCCTGGGCGTTCTTC. As protein: CASSQGREVAWAFF.

V and J are TRBV28 and TRBJ2-5, with 11 bases that match TRBD2. There are 14 residues in the CDR3. Trimming took 6 bases from V and 4 from J; bases not matched to a gene: 4. Germline CDR1 and CDR2: MDHEN and SYDVKM. The CDR3 loop is CASRIAGGAETQYF. The CDR3 DNA follows: TGTGCCAGCAGAATAGCGGGAGGGGCAGAGACCCAGTACTTC.

This rearrangement joins TRBV6-5 to TRBJ2-1; 7 nucleotides agree with TRBD2. The CDR3 spans 16 residues. Germline V gene data show CDR1 as MNHEY and CDR2 as SVGAGI. V shed 0 bases, J shed 9 bases, and the junction held 11 bases outside the gene matches. The CDR3 reads CASSYSQGLVIGEQFF. The DNA for the CDR3 is TGTGCCAGCAGTTACTCACAAGGACTAGTGATAGGTGAGCAGTTCTTC.

CDR3 protein: CSVGPRSGNTIYF. The DNA for the CDR3 is TGCAGCGTTGGGCCCCGCTCTGGAAACACCATATATTTT. The V and J genes are TRBV29-1 and TRBJ1-3; D is uncertain. The CDR3 runs 13 residues. V lost 4 bases to trimming and J lost 0 bases, with 7 bases between them. The germline V gene has CDR1 SQVTM and CDR2 ANQGSEA.

This clone was detected only once. V usage is TRBV7-6 and J usage is TRBJ1-5, with 9 bases fitting TRBD1. The trim removed 1 base at V and 2 bases at J, leaving 0 bases unmatched. Germline V gives CDR1 SGHVS, CDR2 FNYEAQ. CDR3 size: 15 residues. CDR3 nucleotide sequence: TGTGCCAGCAGCTTAGGGACAGGGGGCAATCAGCCCCAGCATTTT. The encoded protein is CASSLGTGGNQPQHF.

The V gene is TRBV7-6, the J gene TRBJ2-3, with 9 nucleotides matching TRBD2. V trimming: 6 bases; J trimming: 4 bases; junction bases outside the gene matches: 14. The CDR3 has 17 amino acids. Germline V CDR1 and CDR2: SGHVS, FNYEAQ. The CDR3 bases are TGTGCCAGCAGTCTAGCGGTAGCGGGAGAGGGTGCAGATACGCAGTATTTT. This encodes CASSLAVAGEGADTQYF.

This clone has a single count. V usage is TRBV5-6 and J usage is TRBJ2-3; TRBD2 agrees at 14 bases. Trimming cost V 5 bases and J 3 bases; bases outside gene matches: 5. There are 16 residues in the CDR3. Germline CDR1 reads SGHDT; CDR2 reads YYEEEE. The CDR3 region has the DNA TGTGCCAGCAGTTGGACTAGCGGGAGGTGGACAGATACGCAGTATTTT. It specifies CASSWTSGRWTDTQYF.

This chain uses TRBV29-1 with TRBJ2-5; possible D gene TRBD2, 6 bases. V was trimmed by 3 bases and J by 4 bases, leaving 12 bases between them. This CDR3 is 13 amino acids long. Germline lookup yields CDR1 SQVTM and CDR2 ANQGSEA. CDR3: CSVEVTGGETQYF. The CDR3 DNA sequence: TGCAGCGTTGAGGTGACCGGGGGAGAGACCCAGTACTTC.

The chain carries TRBV30 and TRBJ2-1; 11 bases map to TRBD2. This CDR3 has 12 amino acids. From germline, CDR1 is GTSNPN and CDR2 SVGIG (reference sequence). V shed 8 bases, J shed 6 bases, and the junction held 3 bases outside the gene matches. The CDR3 reads CALAGGSNEQFF. DNA of the CDR3: TGTGCCCTAGCGGGAGGCAGCAATGAGCAGTTCTTC.

The rearrangement joins TRBV28 to TRBJ2-3; TRBD1 matches at 7 bases. This CDR3 is built from 15 residues. The ends lost 4 bases at V and 2 bases at J; junction bases unmatched: 6. Germline V gene data show CDR1 as MDHEN and CDR2 as SYDVKM. CDR3 DNA: TGTGCCAGCAGTTATGACAGGGAAATCACAGATACGCAGTATTTT. As protein: CASSYDREITDTQYF.